This T cell receptor (beta chain) is from a study of blood T cell repertoires in COVID-19 (dated by TCRdb to the early 2020s). Context from the whole study: The collaborator samples originated in the United States, Italy and Spain and spanned the acute and convalescent phases of COVID-19. A freely available public database, intended as a resource for researchers studying the immune response to SARS-CoV-2, is where the repertoires were released. The material from the prospective study consisted of cDNA or gDNA derived from T cells, B-cell-depleted T cells, or PBMCs. The samples were drawn from the first 160 participants of the ongoing ImmuneRACE study and from more than 1,000 subjects provided by 6 global collaborators. Nearly every sample came with metadata listing a de-identified subject ID, COVID-19 status, age in years and sex. Where available, HLA class I and class II types were obtained from metadata supplied by the sample provider rather than from assay-based typing. Subjects who had been exposed to COVID-19, were actively infected with it, or had recovered from it provided the deeply sampled blood TCRbeta repertoires that made up the dataset.

The paper as a whole reports these results and caveats: The quantity of clinical and demographic metadata differed by source and by participant and was supplied without curation.

Each collaborating institution followed its own protocols to collect whole blood in K2EDTA tubes. Collaborator samples were shipped for TCRbeta analysis as frozen whole blood, isolated PBMCs, or DNA extracted from either sample type. On this clone itself: The antigen it recognizes is unknown. No base quality values were provided; no much bigger clone lies one nucleotide off.

CDR1 and CDR2 are read off the germline V gene (reference sequence) as MNHEY and SMNVEV. V has 5 bases trimmed and J has 0 bases trimmed; junction bases matching no gene number 5. Including cysteine and phenylalanine, the CDR3 has 17 amino acids. CDR3 DNA only is kept here, 51 bases in frame from base 1. The immunoSEQ Assay, a bias-controlled multiplex PCR, was used to amplify TCRbeta CDR3 regions from genomic DNA. The authors' pipeline ran thus. The number of nucleated cells in each sample was estimated by amplification of reference gene primers within the assay. Sequence reads were collapsed and filtered to measure the absolute abundance of every unique TCRbeta CDR3 rearrangement. Productive Simpson clonality was computed per sample as the square root of Simpson's diversity index over productive rearrangements. Entries here come from immuneACCESS through TCRdb and include only in-frame sequences with V and J called. Some clones fail to appear in such tables; in the studies checked, an unresolved V gene covers under half of the shortfall, and the cause of the remainder is unknown. For V, J and clone size, that table is used; D and trimming come from the DNA. The sample has more than 90,000 clones on record, around 84% of them singletons. The ten largest account for over 35% of the sample.

The chain is made from TRBV27 and TRBJ2-2; TRBD2 fits 11 bases in the junction. This TCR came from a man aged 80 or over with acute or convalescent COVID-19. The specimen was peripheral blood. DNA sequence: TGTGCCAGCAGTCCCGGGACTAGCGGTACGAACACCGGGGAGCTGTTTTTT. The translation is CASSPGTSGTNTGELFF.